This T cell receptor (beta chain) was sequenced for a study of response to subunit inactivated influenza vaccine. In this sample, this clonotype turned up a few times. This CDR3 has 14 amino acids. Trimming took 9 bases from V and 0 from J, leaving 13 bases between them. In TCRdb, the RT-PCR reads were re-called with MiXCR into one record per CDR3 protein. This sample carries roughly 540,000 distinct CDR3 sequences, approximately 24% of them seen once, and the ten largest clones take 2.8%. These data are also associated with another study on T cells expressing NK-cell markers. In that study: It was by 5'RACE template switching with UMIs that TCR beta cDNA was made. It was sorted CD3+CD56-NKG2C+, CD3+CD56+NKG2C- and CD3+CD56+NKG2C+ T cells that provided the TCR beta repertoires. T cells sorted in several experiments were restricted to alpha-beta TCR T cells by an anti-gamma-delta TCR antibody.

V and J are TRBV12-3 or TRBV12-4 and TRBJ2-3, with a possible D match to TRBD1 (6 bases). This receptor was identified in a man aged 45-65 years who received an inactivated influenza vaccine. The sequences come from CD4+ T cells sorted from PBMCs, collected 12 days after vaccination. The CDR3 bases are TGTGCCAGTAACCCGGGACACAGCACAGATACGCAGTATTTT. As protein: CASNPGHSTDTQYF.